The sequence of this TCR beta chain was determined in a study of a mutant IDH1 vaccine in newly diagnosed glioma. Regarding time point: week 47, end of study. Alongside topical imiquimod, each dose of vaccine comprised 300 ug of mutant IDH1 20-mer peptide. Study results and limitations: Vaccine-induced immune responses were detected in about 95% of patients.

Germline lookup yields CDR1 MNHEY and CDR2 SMNVEV (reference sequence). The CDR3 has 15 residues. The J segment lost 5 bases and the V segment lost 5 bases, leaving 11 bases of the junction unmatched. About this clone itself: What it binds is not known.

Measured with immunoSEQ multiplex PCR; TCRdb has only the in-frame clones, and not every one. The sample includes roughly 86,000 clones, more than 80% of them seen just once. Sequenced here: PBMCs, sampled from a glioma patient whose treatment included an IDH1 peptide vaccine. The rearrangement links TRBV27 to TRBJ2-7, with 8 positions matching TRBD1. This clonotype was sampled from a man aged 35 to 55 with glioma. CDR3 DNA sequence: TGTGCCAGCAGTCCCCGGACAGGGTTAGCGCACGAGCAGTACTTC. This sequence encodes CASSPRTGLAHEQYF.